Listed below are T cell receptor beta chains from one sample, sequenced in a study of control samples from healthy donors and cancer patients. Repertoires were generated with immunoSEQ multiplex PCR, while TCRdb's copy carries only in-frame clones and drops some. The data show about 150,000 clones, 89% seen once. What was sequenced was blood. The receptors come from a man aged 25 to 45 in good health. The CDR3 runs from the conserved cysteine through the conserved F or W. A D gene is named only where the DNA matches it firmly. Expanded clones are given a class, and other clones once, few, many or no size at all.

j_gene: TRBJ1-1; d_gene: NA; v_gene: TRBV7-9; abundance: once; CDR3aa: CASSFGQGNTEAFF; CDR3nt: TGTGCCAGCAGCTTCGGCCAGGGGAACACTGAAGCTTTCTTT
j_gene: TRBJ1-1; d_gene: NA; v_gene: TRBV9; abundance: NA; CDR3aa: CASSPGRLWTEAFF; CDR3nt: TGTGCCAGCAGCCCGGGACGGTTGTGGACTGAAGCTTTCTTT
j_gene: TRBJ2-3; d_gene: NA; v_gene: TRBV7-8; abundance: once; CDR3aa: CASSPFRDLDTDTQYF; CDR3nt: TGTGCCAGCAGCCCGTTTCGGGACCTTGACACAGATACGCAGTATTTT
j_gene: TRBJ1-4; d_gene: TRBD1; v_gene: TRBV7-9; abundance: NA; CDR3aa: CASSSGGDSNEKLFF; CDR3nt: TGTGCCAGCAGCTCCGGGGGGGACAGTAATGAAAAACTGTTTTTT
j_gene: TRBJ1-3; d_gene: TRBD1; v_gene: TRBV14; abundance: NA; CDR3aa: CASSQGTGGNTIYF; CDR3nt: TGTGCCAGCAGCCAGGGGACAGGGGGAAACACCATATATTTT
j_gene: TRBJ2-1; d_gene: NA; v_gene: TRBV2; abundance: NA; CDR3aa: CARSLHGGANEQFF; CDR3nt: TGTGCCAGATCTCTTCATGGGGGAGCGAATGAGCAGTTCTTC
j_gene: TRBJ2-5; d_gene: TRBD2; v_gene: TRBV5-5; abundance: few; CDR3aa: CASSPGLDSQETQYF; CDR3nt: TGTGCCAGCAGTCCCGGACTAGACTCCCAAGAGACCCAGTACTTC
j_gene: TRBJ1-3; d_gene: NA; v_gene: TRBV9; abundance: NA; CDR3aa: CASSVAGQTTSGNTIYF; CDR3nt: TGTGCCAGCAGCGTAGCTGGTCAGACCACCTCTGGAAACACCATATATTTT
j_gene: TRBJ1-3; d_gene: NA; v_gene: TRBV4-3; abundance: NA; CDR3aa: CASSQDLSVGNTIYF; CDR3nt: TGCGCCAGCAGCCAAGATCTCTCGGTTGGAAACACCATATATTTT
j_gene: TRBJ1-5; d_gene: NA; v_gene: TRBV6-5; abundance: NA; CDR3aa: CASKGDLSQPQHF; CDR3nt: TGTGCCAGCAAGGGGGATCTAAGTCAGCCCCAGCATTTT
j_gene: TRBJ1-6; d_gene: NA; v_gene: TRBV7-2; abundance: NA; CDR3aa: CASSPGRGENNSPLHF; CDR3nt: TGTGCCAGCAGCCCAGGCAGAGGGGAAAATAATTCACCCCTCCACTTT
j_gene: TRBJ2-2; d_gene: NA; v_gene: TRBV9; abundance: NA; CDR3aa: CASSEVTGELFF; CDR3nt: TGTGCCAGCAGCGAGGTAACCGGGGAGCTGTTTTTT
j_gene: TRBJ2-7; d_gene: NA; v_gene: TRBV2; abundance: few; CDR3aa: CASSSLRDEQYF; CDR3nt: TGTGCCAGCAGTTCCCTCCGAGACGAGCAGTACTTC
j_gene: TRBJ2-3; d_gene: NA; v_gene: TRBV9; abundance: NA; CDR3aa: CASSVVGALRDTQYF; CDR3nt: TGTGCCAGCAGCGTAGTGGGGGCTTTAAGGGATACGCAGTATTTT
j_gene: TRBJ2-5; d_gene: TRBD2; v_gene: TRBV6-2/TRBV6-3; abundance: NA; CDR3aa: CASSRSGVRETQYF; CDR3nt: TGTGCCAGCAGTCGGAGCGGGGTGAGAGAGACCCAGTACTTC
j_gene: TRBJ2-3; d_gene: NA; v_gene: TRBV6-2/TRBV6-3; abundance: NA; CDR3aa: CASSDRGVTPTDTQYF; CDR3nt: TGTGCCAGCAGTGATCGTGGAGTAACCCCTACAGATACGCAGTATTTT
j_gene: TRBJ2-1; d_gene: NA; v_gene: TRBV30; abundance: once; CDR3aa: CAWNRVLGFGEQFF; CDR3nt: TGTGCCTGGAATCGGGTGTTAGGGTTCGGCGAGCAGTTCTTC
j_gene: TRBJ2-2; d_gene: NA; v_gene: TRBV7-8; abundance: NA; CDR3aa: CASSPQGLLKVGELFF; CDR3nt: TGTGCCAGCAGCCCCCAAGGCCTGCTCAAGGTCGGGGAGCTGTTTTTT
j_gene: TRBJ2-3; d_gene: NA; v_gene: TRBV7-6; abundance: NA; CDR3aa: CASSLASPPGGANTDTQYF; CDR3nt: TGTGCCAGCAGCTTAGCTTCGCCCCCTGGCGGGGCCAACACAGATACGCAGTATTTT
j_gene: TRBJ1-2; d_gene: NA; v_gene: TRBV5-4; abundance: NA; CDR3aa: CASSLMTGDYGYTF; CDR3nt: TGTGCCAGCAGCCTCATGACGGGGGACTATGGCTACACCTTC
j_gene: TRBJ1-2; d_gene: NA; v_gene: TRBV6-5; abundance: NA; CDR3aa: CASSNPRTGRVGYTF; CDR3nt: TGTGCCAGCAGTAACCCCAGGACCGGGAGGGTTGGCTACACCTTC
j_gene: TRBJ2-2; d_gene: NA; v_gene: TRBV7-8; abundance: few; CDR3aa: CASSLEVAGTGELFF; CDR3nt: TGTGCCAGCAGCTTAGAGGTCGCTGGCACCGGGGAGCTGTTTTTT
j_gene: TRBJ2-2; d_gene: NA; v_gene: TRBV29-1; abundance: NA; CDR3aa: CSVEVSQGAGELFF; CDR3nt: TGCAGCGTTGAAGTATCACAGGGCGCCGGGGAGCTGTTTTTT
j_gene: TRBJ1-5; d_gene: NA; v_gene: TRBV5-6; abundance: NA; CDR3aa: CASSLARGLSQSSNQPQHF; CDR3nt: TGTGCCAGCAGCTTGGCAAGAGGTTTGAGCCAGAGTAGCAATCAGCCCCAGCATTTT
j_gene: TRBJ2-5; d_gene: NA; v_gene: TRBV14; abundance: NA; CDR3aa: CASSPRTVGETQYF; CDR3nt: TGTGCCAGCAGCCCTAGGACAGTGGGGGAGACCCAGTACTTC
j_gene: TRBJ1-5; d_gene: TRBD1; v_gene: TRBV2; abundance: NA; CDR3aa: CASRSDRVGGQPQHF; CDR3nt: TGTGCCAGCAGATCTGACAGGGTTGGGGGTCAGCCCCAGCATTTT
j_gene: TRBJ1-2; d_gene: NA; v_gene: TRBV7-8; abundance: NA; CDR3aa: CASSTYRVKDYGYTF; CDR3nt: TGTGCCAGCAGCACCTACAGGGTGAAAGACTATGGCTACACCTTC
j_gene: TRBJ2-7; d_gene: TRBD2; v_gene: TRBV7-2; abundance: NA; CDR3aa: CASTQIWGGEPAYEQYF; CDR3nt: TGTGCCAGCACTCAGATATGGGGGGGGGAACCAGCCTACGAGCAGTACTTC
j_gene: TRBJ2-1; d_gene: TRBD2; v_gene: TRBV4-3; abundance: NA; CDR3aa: CASSQVASGVGEQFF; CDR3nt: TGCGCCAGCAGCCAAGTGGCTAGCGGGGTCGGGGAGCAGTTCTTC
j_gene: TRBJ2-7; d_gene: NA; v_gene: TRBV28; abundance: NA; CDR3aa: CASSHGGQTYEQYF; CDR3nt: TGTGCCAGCAGCCACGGGGGACAGACCTACGAGCAGTACTTC
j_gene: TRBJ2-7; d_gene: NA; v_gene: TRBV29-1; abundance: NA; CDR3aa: CSISHRGRNYEQYF; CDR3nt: TGCAGCATATCCCACCGGGGCAGGAACTACGAGCAGTACTTC